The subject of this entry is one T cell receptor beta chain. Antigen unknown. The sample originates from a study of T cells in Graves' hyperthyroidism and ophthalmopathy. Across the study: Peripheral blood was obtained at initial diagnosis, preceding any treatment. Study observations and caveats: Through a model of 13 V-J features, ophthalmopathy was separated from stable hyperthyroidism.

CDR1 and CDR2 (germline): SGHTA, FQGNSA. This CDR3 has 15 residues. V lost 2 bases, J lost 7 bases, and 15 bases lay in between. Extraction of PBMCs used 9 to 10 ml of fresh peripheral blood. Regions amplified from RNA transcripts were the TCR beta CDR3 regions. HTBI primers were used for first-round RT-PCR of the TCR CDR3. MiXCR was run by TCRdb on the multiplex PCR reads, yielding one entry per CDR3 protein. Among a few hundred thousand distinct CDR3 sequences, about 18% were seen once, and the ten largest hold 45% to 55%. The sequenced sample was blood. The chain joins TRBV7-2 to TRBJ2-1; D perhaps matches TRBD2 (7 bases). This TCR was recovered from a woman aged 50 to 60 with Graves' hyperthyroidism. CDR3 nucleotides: TGTGCCAGCAGCTTAAGAACGGGGGGCCATAATGAGCAGTTCTTC. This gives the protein CASSLRTGGHNEQFF.